Listed below are T cell receptor beta chains from one sample, sequenced in a study of cytomegalovirus exposure and HLA in healthy donors. Sequencing used immunoSEQ multiplex PCR; TCRdb keeps in-frame clones, though not all of them. The sample yields some 200,000 clones, approximately 82% seen once. Specimen: PBMCs. All receptors come from a young man in good health and CMV-seronegative. Each CDR3 is given with its conserved first and last residue. A D gene is named only where the DNA matches it firmly. Not every row has a clone size; where given, it reads once, few, many or a size class.

CDR3nt: TGTGCCAGCAGCAAAACCCGGGGGGCAATGAACACTGAAGCTTTCTTT; CDR3aa: CASSKTRGAMNTEAFF; v_gene: TRBV21-1; abundance: few; d_gene: -; j_gene: TRBJ1-1
CDR3nt: TGTGCCAGCAGTTATAGGAGGCCTAACTATGGCTACACCTTC; CDR3aa: CASSYRRPNYGYTF; v_gene: TRBV6-5; abundance: -; d_gene: -; j_gene: TRBJ1-2
CDR3nt: TGTGCCAGCAGCTATACTTCTAGCGGGTCTCGCGAGCAGTACTTC; CDR3aa: CASSYTSSGSREQYF; v_gene: TRBV6-5; abundance: -; d_gene: TRBD2; j_gene: TRBJ2-7
CDR3nt: TGTGCCAGTAGGGCGGACAGGGGGCATGATGAGCAGTTCTTC; CDR3aa: CASRADRGHDEQFF; v_gene: TRBV19; abundance: -; d_gene: TRBD1; j_gene: TRBJ2-1
CDR3nt: TGTGCCAGCAGCTTAGGCGGGAGGGGTTACGAGCAGTACTTC; CDR3aa: CASSLGGRGYEQYF; v_gene: TRBV7-8; abundance: few; d_gene: TRBD2; j_gene: TRBJ2-7
CDR3nt: TGCGCCAGCAGCTTGGGGGCTAGCGGGGACTTCCGTGCAGATACGCAGTATTTT; CDR3aa: CASSLGASGDFRADTQYF; v_gene: TRBV5-1; abundance: -; d_gene: TRBD2; j_gene: TRBJ2-3
CDR3nt: TGTGCCAGCAGCTTGTTAAACGAGCAGTACTTC; CDR3aa: CASSLLNEQYF; v_gene: TRBV5-4; abundance: -; d_gene: -; j_gene: TRBJ2-7
CDR3nt: TGTGCCAGCAGCAATCGGGACAGACGAGATGAAAAACTGTTTTTT; CDR3aa: CASSNRDRRDEKLFF; v_gene: TRBV7-9; abundance: -; d_gene: TRBD1; j_gene: TRBJ1-4
CDR3nt: TGTGCCAGCAGCCGAATCGACCGGGGGGCTAGCAGTTACAATGAGCAGTTCTTC; CDR3aa: CASSRIDRGASSYNEQFF; v_gene: TRBV9; abundance: -; d_gene: -; j_gene: TRBJ2-1
CDR3nt: TGTTCCAGCAGCTTAGGCCCCGCTCTATCTACGGGAAACACCATATATTTT; CDR3aa: CSSSLGPALSTGNTIYF; v_gene: TRBV7-9; abundance: -; d_gene: -; j_gene: TRBJ1-3
CDR3nt: TGTGCCAGCAGTGAACTAAGCGGGCAGTTCAATCAGCCCCAGCATTTT; CDR3aa: CASSELSGQFNQPQHF; v_gene: TRBV6-1; abundance: -; d_gene: -; j_gene: TRBJ1-5
CDR3nt: TGTGCCAGTAGGGGACAGGTAGCCGCCGGGGAGCTGTTTTTT; CDR3aa: CASRGQVAAGELFF; v_gene: TRBV19; abundance: -; d_gene: TRBD1; j_gene: TRBJ2-2
CDR3nt: TGTGCCAGCAGTAGACAGGGTGGGTCCTACAATGAGCAGTTCTTC; CDR3aa: CASSRQGGSYNEQFF; v_gene: TRBV2; abundance: -; d_gene: TRBD1; j_gene: TRBJ2-1
CDR3nt: TGTGCCAGCAGTAAAGGGCCACCTTATAGCAATCAGCCCCAGCATTTT; CDR3aa: CASSKGPPYSNQPQHF; v_gene: TRBV6-1; abundance: -; d_gene: -; j_gene: TRBJ1-5
CDR3nt: TGTGCCAGCAGCTGGGGGGGAGGGGAGACCCAGTACTTC; CDR3aa: CASSWGGGETQYF; v_gene: TRBV7-3; abundance: -; d_gene: TRBD2; j_gene: TRBJ2-5
CDR3nt: TGTGCCAGCAATCGACAGGGCTCGGATGAAGCTTTCTTT; CDR3aa: CASNRQGSDEAFF; v_gene: TRBV5-4; abundance: -; d_gene: TRBD1; j_gene: TRBJ1-1
CDR3nt: TGCAGCGTTCCCCTAGCGGGAGTAGGAAATACGCAGTATTTT; CDR3aa: CSVPLAGVGNTQYF; v_gene: TRBV29-1; abundance: -; d_gene: TRBD2; j_gene: TRBJ2-3
CDR3nt: TGTGCCTGGAGCCCCTGGGGGGGCGATCAGCCCCAGCATTTT; CDR3aa: CAWSPWGGDQPQHF; v_gene: TRBV30; abundance: -; d_gene: -; j_gene: TRBJ1-5
CDR3nt: TGCGCCAGCAGCTTGGTGGCATCGAACACTGAAGCTTTCTTT; CDR3aa: CASSLVASNTEAFF; v_gene: TRBV5-1; abundance: few; d_gene: -; j_gene: TRBJ1-1
CDR3nt: TGTGCCAGCAGTGAAAGGGGGACACCCTACGAGCAGTACTTC; CDR3aa: CASSERGTPYEQYF; v_gene: TRBV6-1; abundance: -; d_gene: -; j_gene: TRBJ2-7
CDR3nt: TGTGCCAGTAGTGCTTACTACTCTGGGGCCAACGTCCTGACTTTC; CDR3aa: CASSAYYSGANVLTF; v_gene: TRBV19; abundance: few; d_gene: -; j_gene: TRBJ2-6
CDR3nt: TGTGCCAGCTCACCACAACCGGCAGGGGGCTCTAGCAATCAGCCCCAGCATTTT; CDR3aa: CASSPQPAGGSSNQPQHF; v_gene: TRBV18; abundance: -; d_gene: TRBD1; j_gene: TRBJ1-5
CDR3nt: TGTGCCAGCAGCCGAGGACTAGCCCGAGAGACCCAGTACTTC; CDR3aa: CASSRGLARETQYF; v_gene: TRBV6-1; abundance: -; d_gene: TRBD2; j_gene: TRBJ2-5
CDR3nt: TGCGCCAGCAGCCAAGGGGCCGGAGGATTTAACTATGGCTACACCTTC; CDR3aa: CASSQGAGGFNYGYTF; v_gene: TRBV4-1; abundance: -; d_gene: -; j_gene: TRBJ1-2
CDR3nt: TGTGCCTGGAGTGTTGGTGGCGGGGTATACAATGAGCAGTTCTTC; CDR3aa: CAWSVGGGVYNEQFF; v_gene: TRBV30; abundance: -; d_gene: -; j_gene: TRBJ2-1
CDR3nt: TGTGCCAGCAGCGGGGCTAGCGGTCCCGGGGAGCTGTTTTTT; CDR3aa: CASSGASGPGELFF; v_gene: TRBV25-1; abundance: -; d_gene: TRBD2; j_gene: TRBJ2-2
CDR3nt: TGTGCCAGCAGCGCCGGTACTAGCGGGAGCTCCTACAATGAGCAGTTCTTC; CDR3aa: CASSAGTSGSSYNEQFF; v_gene: TRBV9; abundance: -; d_gene: TRBD2; j_gene: TRBJ2-1
CDR3nt: TGTGCCAGCAGTCCCGCTAGCGGTGACACCGGGGAGCTGTTTTTT; CDR3aa: CASSPASGDTGELFF; v_gene: TRBV6-1; abundance: -; d_gene: TRBD2; j_gene: TRBJ2-2
CDR3nt: TGTGCCAGCAGCTGGGACAGCTACGAGCAGTACTTC; CDR3aa: CASSWDSYEQYF; v_gene: TRBV7-9; abundance: -; d_gene: TRBD1; j_gene: TRBJ2-7
CDR3nt: TGTGCCAGCGGATCACCCCGCGGACAGACAAAGACCCAGTACTTC; CDR3aa: CASGSPRGQTKTQYF; v_gene: TRBV28; abundance: -; d_gene: -; j_gene: TRBJ2-5
CDR3nt: TGCGCCAGCAGCCCCGGGACAGGACCGTCCAACTATGGCTACACCTTC; CDR3aa: CASSPGTGPSNYGYTF; v_gene: TRBV5-1; abundance: -; d_gene: TRBD1; j_gene: TRBJ1-2
CDR3nt: TGTGCCAGCAGTTACTCGAAACAGAGCTATGGCTACACCTTC; CDR3aa: CASSYSKQSYGYTF; v_gene: TRBV6-5; abundance: -; d_gene: -; j_gene: TRBJ1-2
CDR3nt: TGTGCCAGCAGCGTTGGAAGCGGGAGCTTCCCCGGGGAGCTGTTTTTT; CDR3aa: CASSVGSGSFPGELFF; v_gene: TRBV9; abundance: -; d_gene: TRBD2; j_gene: TRBJ2-2
CDR3nt: TGTGCCAGCAGTTCCCGTCGACAGGGACAAGAGACCCAGTACTTC; CDR3aa: CASSSRRQGQETQYF; v_gene: TRBV28; abundance: -; d_gene: TRBD1; j_gene: TRBJ2-5
CDR3nt: TGTGCCAGCAGTGCAAGACAGGGCTATGGCTACACCTTC; CDR3aa: CASSARQGYGYTF; v_gene: TRBV25-1; abundance: -; d_gene: TRBD1; j_gene: TRBJ1-2
CDR3nt: TGTGCCAGCAGGGTAGGGGGCCCCTACGAGCAGTACTTC; CDR3aa: CASRVGGPYEQYF; v_gene: TRBV6-1; abundance: -; d_gene: TRBD1; j_gene: TRBJ2-7
CDR3nt: TGTGCCAGCAGCTTTAGTGGTCGCGAGCAGTACTTC; CDR3aa: CASSFSGREQYF; v_gene: TRBV7-6; abundance: -; d_gene: -; j_gene: TRBJ2-7
CDR3nt: TGTGCCAGCAGTCTATCACAGGGGTGGGGGGAGCTGTTTTTT; CDR3aa: CASSLSQGWGELFF; v_gene: TRBV28; abundance: -; d_gene: TRBD1; j_gene: TRBJ2-2
CDR3nt: TGTGCCAGCAGTTCCTCGGGACAGGGCCACGAGCAGTACTTC; CDR3aa: CASSSSGQGHEQYF; v_gene: TRBV28; abundance: few; d_gene: TRBD1; j_gene: TRBJ2-7
CDR3nt: TGTGCCAGTAGTCCGGCCAGCGCAAGAACCTACGAGCAGTACTTC; CDR3aa: CASSPASARTYEQYF; v_gene: TRBV19; abundance: -; d_gene: -; j_gene: TRBJ2-7
CDR3nt: TGCGCCAGCAGCTTGGTTCCGACTGGCGGGACAGATACGCAGTATTTT; CDR3aa: CASSLVPTGGTDTQYF; v_gene: TRBV5-1; abundance: -; d_gene: -; j_gene: TRBJ2-3
CDR3nt: TGTGCCAGCAGCCATAGGCCCAGCGGCCGAGGCAATGAGCAGTTCTTC; CDR3aa: CASSHRPSGRGNEQFF; v_gene: TRBV7-8; abundance: -; d_gene: -; j_gene: TRBJ2-1
CDR3nt: TGTGCCAGCAGTGAGGGACAGGGACCTGGCTACACCTTC; CDR3aa: CASSEGQGPGYTF; v_gene: TRBV27; abundance: -; d_gene: TRBD1; j_gene: TRBJ1-2
CDR3nt: TGTGCCAGCAGCCGGACTGGCGCAGATACGCAGTATTTT; CDR3aa: CASSRTGADTQYF; v_gene: TRBV5-5; abundance: -; d_gene: -; j_gene: TRBJ2-3
CDR3nt: TGTGCCATCAGATTTAACGACAGGGGGAGCACAGATACGCAGTATTTT; CDR3aa: CAIRFNDRGSTDTQYF; v_gene: TRBV10-3; abundance: -; d_gene: TRBD1; j_gene: TRBJ2-3
CDR3nt: TGTGCCAGCAGCTCCACCGGGGGGGGGCTCTCCTACAATGAGCAGTTCTTC; CDR3aa: CASSSTGGGLSYNEQFF; v_gene: TRBV7-6; abundance: -; d_gene: TRBD2; j_gene: TRBJ2-1
CDR3nt: TGTGCCAGCAGCGAGGCTAGCGGGAGCAGCTACGAGCAGTACTTC; CDR3aa: CASSEASGSSYEQYF; v_gene: TRBV7-2; abundance: -; d_gene: TRBD2; j_gene: TRBJ2-7
CDR3nt: TGTGCCAGCAGCAATCTTCTTCTCATCTTTTGGACAGGTCCTCGGGGAAAACTGTTTTTT; CDR3aa: CASSNLLLIFWTGPRGKLFF; v_gene: TRBV21-1; abundance: -; d_gene: -; j_gene: TRBJ1-4
CDR3nt: TGTGCCAGCAGTTACTCTGGGGCAGAGAGAAATGGCTACACCTTC; CDR3aa: CASSYSGAERNGYTF; v_gene: TRBV6-5; abundance: few; d_gene: -; j_gene: TRBJ1-2
CDR3nt: TGTGCCACCAGCTCGGGTGGCGGGAACATCCATGAGCAGTTCTTC; CDR3aa: CATSSGGGNIHEQFF; v_gene: TRBV15; abundance: -; d_gene: -; j_gene: TRBJ2-1
CDR3nt: TGTGCCAGCAGTTTGTTGCAGCGTCCTGCAACTAATGAAAAACTGTTTTTT; CDR3aa: CASSLLQRPATNEKLFF; v_gene: TRBV28; abundance: -; d_gene: -; j_gene: TRBJ1-4